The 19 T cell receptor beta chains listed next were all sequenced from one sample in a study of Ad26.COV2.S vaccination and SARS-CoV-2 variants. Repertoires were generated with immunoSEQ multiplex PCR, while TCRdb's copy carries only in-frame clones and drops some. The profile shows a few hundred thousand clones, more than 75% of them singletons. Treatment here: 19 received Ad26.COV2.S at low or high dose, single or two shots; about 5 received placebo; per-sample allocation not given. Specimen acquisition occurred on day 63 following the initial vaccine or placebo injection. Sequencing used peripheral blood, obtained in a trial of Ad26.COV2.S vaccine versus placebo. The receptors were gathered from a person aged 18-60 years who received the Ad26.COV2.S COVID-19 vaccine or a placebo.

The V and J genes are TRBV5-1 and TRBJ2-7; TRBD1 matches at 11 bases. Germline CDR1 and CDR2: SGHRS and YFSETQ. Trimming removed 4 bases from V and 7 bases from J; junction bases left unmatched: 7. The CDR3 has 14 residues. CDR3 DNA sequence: TGCGCCAGCAGCCCGGGACAGGGGGGAGCTGAGCAGTACTTC. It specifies CASSPGQGGAEQYF.

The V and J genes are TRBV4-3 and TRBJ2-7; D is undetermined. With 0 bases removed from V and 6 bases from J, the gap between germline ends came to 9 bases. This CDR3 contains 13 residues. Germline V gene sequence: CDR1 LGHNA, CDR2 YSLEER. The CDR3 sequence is CASSQDQGFEQYF. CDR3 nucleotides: TGCGCCAGCAGCCAAGATCAAGGGTTCGAGCAGTACTTC.

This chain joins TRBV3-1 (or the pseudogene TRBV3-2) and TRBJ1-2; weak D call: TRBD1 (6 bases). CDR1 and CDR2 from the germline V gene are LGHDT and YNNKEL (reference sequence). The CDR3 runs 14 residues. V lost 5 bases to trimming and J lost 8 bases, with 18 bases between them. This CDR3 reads CASSLGQYGVGYTF. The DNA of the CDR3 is TGTGCCAGCAGCTTAGGACAGTATGGTGTCGGCTACACCTTC.

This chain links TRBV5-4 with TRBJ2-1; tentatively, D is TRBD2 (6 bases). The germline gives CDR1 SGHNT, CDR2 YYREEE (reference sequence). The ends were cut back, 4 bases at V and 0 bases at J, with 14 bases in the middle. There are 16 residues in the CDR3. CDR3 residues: CASSPAGLSSYNEQFF. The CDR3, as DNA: TGTGCCAGCAGCCCCGCGGGACTCAGCTCCTACAATGAGCAGTTCTTC.

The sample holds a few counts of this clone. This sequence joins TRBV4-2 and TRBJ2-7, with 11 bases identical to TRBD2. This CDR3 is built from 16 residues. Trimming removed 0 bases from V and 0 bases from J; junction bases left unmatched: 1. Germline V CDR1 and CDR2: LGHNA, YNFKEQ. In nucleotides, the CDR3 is TGTGCCAGCAGCCAAGAAGGGACTAGCGGCTCCTACGAGCAGTACTTC. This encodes CASSQEGTSGSYEQYF.

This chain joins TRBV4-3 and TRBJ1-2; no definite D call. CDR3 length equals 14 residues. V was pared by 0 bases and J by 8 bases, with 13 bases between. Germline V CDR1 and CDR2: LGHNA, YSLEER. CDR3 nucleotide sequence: TGCGCCAGCAGCCAAGAGGATCTACTAGGAGGCTACACCTTC. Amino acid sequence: CASSQEDLLGGYTF.

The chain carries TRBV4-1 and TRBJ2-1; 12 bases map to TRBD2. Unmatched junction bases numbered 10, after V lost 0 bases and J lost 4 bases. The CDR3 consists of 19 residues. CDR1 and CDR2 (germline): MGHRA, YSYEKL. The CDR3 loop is CASSQDPASGGARYNEQFF. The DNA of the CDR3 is TGCGCCAGCAGCCAAGATCCGGCTAGCGGGGGGGCGAGGTACAATGAGCAGTTCTTC.

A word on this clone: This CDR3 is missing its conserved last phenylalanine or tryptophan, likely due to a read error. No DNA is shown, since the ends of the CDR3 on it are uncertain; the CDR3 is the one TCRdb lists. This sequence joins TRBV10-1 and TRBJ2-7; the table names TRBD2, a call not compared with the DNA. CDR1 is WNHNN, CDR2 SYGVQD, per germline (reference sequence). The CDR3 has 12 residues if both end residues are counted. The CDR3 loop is CASREPGLGPRL.

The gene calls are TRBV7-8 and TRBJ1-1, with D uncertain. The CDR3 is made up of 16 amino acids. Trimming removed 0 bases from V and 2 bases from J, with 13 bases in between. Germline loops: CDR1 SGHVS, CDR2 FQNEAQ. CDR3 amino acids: CASSLANLVVNTEAFF. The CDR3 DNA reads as TGTGCCAGCAGCTTAGCGAACTTAGTAGTCAACACTGAAGCTTTCTTT. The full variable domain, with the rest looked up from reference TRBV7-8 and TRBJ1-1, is GAGVSQSPRYKVAKRGQDVALRCDPISGHVSLFWYQQALGQGPEFLTYFQNEAQLDKSGLPSDRFFAERPEGSVSTLKIQRTQQEDSAVYLCASSLANLVVNTEAFFGQGTRLTVV.

CDR3 sequence reads: CASSQGGEGEQFF. In DNA form, the CDR3 reads TGCGCCAGCAGCCAAGGTGGGGAGGGTGAGCAGTTCTTC. The gene calls are TRBV4-3 and TRBJ2-1; 7 positions match TRBD2. The CDR3 has 13 residues. Per the germline V gene, CDR1 is LGHNA and CDR2 is YSLEER. Trimming took 1 base from V and 9 from J; bases not matched to a gene: 3.

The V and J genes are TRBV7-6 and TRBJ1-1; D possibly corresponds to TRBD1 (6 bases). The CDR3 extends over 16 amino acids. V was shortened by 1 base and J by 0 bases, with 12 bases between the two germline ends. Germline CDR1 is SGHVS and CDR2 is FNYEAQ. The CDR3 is CASSLGRGLLNTEAFF. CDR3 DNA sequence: TGTGCCAGCAGCTTAGGCAGGGGCCTATTGAACACTGAAGCTTTCTTT.

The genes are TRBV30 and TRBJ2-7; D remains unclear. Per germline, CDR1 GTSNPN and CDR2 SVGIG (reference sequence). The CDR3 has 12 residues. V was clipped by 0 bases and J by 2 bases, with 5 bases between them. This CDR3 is CAWSVRAYEQYF. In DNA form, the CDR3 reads TGTGCCTGGAGTGTAAGGGCCTACGAGCAGTACTTC.

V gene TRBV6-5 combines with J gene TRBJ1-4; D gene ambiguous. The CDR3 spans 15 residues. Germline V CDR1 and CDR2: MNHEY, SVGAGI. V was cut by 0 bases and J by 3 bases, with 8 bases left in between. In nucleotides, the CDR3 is TGTGCCAGCAGTTACTCTAGCGATCCTAATGAAAAACTGTTTTTT. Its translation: CASSYSSDPNEKLFF.

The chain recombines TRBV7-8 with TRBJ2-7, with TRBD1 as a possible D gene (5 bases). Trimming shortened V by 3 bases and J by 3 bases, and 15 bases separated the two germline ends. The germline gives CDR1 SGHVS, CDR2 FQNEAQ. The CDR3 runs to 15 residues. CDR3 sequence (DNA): TGTGCCAGCAGCTTGGTTAGGGGCAGATTCTACGAGCAGTACTTC. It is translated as CASSLVRGRFYEQYF.

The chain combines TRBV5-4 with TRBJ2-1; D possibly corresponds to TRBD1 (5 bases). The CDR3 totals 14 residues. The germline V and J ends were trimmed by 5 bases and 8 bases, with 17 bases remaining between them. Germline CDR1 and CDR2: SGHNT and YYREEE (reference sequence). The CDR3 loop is CASRREQVPDEQFF. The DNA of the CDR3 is TGTGCCAGCAGAAGGGAACAGGTTCCCGATGAGCAGTTCTTC.

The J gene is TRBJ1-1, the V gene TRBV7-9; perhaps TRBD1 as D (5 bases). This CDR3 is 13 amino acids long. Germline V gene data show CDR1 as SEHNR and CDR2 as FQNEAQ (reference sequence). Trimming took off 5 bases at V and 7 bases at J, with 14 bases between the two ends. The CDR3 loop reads CASSMGGNFEAFF. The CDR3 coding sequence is TGTGCCAGCAGCATGGGGGGTAACTTTGAAGCTTTCTTT.

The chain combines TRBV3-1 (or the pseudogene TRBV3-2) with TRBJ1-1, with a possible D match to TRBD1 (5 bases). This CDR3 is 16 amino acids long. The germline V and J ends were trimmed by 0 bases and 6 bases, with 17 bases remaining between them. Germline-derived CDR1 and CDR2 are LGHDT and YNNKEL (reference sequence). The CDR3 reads CASSQDLGRGLSEAFF. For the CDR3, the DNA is TGTGCCAGCAGCCAAGATCTGGGGCGAGGGTTATCTGAAGCTTTCTTT.

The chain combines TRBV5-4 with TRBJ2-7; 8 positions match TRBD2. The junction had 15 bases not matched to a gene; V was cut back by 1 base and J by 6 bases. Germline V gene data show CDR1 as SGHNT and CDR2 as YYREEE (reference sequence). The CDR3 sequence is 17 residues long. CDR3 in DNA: TGTGCCAGCAGCTTGCCCCCTCGGGGGGGCCTCATTCCCGAGCAGTACTTC. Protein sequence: CASSLPPRGGLIPEQYF.

The CDR3 DNA follows: TGCGCCAGCAGCCAGCTTCGACAGGGGGACACTGAAGCTTTCTTT. Translating gives CASSQLRQGDTEAFF. V and J are TRBV4-3 and TRBJ1-1; TRBD1 aligns across 9 bases. CDR1 is LGHNA and CDR2 is YSLEER in the germline V gene. The trim removed 3 bases at V and 3 bases at J, leaving 5 bases unmatched. The length of the CDR3 is 15 residues.